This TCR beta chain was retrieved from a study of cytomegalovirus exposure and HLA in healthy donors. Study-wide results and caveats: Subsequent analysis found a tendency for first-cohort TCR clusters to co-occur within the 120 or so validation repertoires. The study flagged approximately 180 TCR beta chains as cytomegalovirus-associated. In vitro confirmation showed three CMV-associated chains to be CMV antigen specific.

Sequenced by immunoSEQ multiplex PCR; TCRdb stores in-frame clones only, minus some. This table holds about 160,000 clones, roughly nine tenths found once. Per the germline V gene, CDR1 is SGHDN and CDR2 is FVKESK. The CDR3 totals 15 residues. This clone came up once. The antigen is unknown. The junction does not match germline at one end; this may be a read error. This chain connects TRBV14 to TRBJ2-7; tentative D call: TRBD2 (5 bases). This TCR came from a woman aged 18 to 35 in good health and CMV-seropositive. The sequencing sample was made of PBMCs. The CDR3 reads CASSQGLATSHEQYF. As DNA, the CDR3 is TGTGCCAGCAGCCAAGGATTAGCGACCTCCCACGAGCAGTACTTC. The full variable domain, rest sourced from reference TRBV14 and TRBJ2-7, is EAGVTQFPSHSVIEKGQTVTLRCDPISGHDNLYWYRRVMGKEIKFLLHFVKESKQDESGMPNNRFLAERTGGTYSTLKVQPAELEDSGVYFCASSQGLATSHEQYFGPGTRLTVT.